The T cell receptor beta chain described here comes from a study of cytomegalovirus exposure and HLA in healthy donors. 13 Jbeta primers and 60 Vbeta primers were used for the PCR. Here immunoSEQ multiplex PCR was the method, and the copy in TCRdb shows in-frame clones only, minus some. In the table there are 100,000 to 150,000 clones, 81% of which are singletons. Overall study results and limits: In a later analysis, across HLA loci, associated TCR counts were highest for DRB1, lowest for HLA-C. It emerged from a later analysis that several of the most significant clusters appeared to be linked to common viral pathogens.

The CDR3 length is 15 residues. Germline CDR1 and CDR2: LNHDA and SQIVND (reference sequence). V lost 4 bases to trimming and J lost 2 bases; unmatched junction nucleotides: 6. Note on this clone: Its specificity is unknown.

This clonotype was sampled from a man in his late teens or twenties in good health and CMV-seronegative. Sequencing used PBMCs. The rearrangement links TRBV19 to TRBJ1-1; 8 bases align to TRBD1. As DNA, the CDR3 is TGTGCCAGTAGTAAGGGACAGGACCGAAACACTGAAGCTTTCTTT. It specifies CASSKGQDRNTEAFF.